The clone carrying this T cell receptor (beta chain) was observed a handful of times. Its specificity is unknown. The CDR3 runs 15 residues. V dropped 5 bases and J dropped 4; count of bases not matched to a gene: 6. CDR1 is LGHNA, CDR2 YNFKEQ, per germline. It was with 60 Vbeta and 13 Jbeta primers that the PCR ran. Generated by immunoSEQ multiplex PCR, the TCRdb table keeps only in-frame clones and is missing some. In the table there are about 170,000 clones, roughly three quarters of which are singletons. The source of the sample is a study of cytomegalovirus exposure and HLA in healthy donors. Whole-study results and caveats: Earlier analysis looked at TCR beta V segments, and most were productive about 87% or about 30% of the time.

Sequencing was performed on PBMCs. The chain recombines TRBV4-2 with TRBJ2-3; TRBD2 aligns across 10 bases. The receptor's source is a woman aged 45-59 years in good health and CMV-seropositive. As DNA, the CDR3 is TGTGCCAGCAGCGAGGCTAGCGGGGGCTCAGATACGCAGTATTTT. As protein: CASSEASGGSDTQYF.